Following are 20 T cell receptor beta chains from one sample sequenced in a study of blood T cell repertoires in COVID-19 (TCRdb year 2020). Library preparation was by the immunoSEQ multiplex PCR assay. TCRdb carries this immuneACCESS record with in-frame sequences only. Its versions omit some clonotypes, under half of them owing to an unresolved V gene in the studies checked, with the rest unexplained. This sample gives over 40,000 clones in total; 75% to 85% of them show up just once. The ten most abundant clones make up 15% to 20% of the sample. The sample taken for sequencing was peripheral blood. These receptors all stem from a man aged 35 to 55 with acute or convalescent COVID-19.

V is TRBV28 and J is TRBJ1-6, with TRBD1 matching over 10 bases. The CDR3 runs 16 residues. Germline values: CDR1 MDHEN, CDR2 SYDVKM. Trimming removed 4 bases from V and 7 bases from J; junction bases left unmatched: 7. Here the CDR3 DNA reads TGTGCCAGCAGTTCCACTGGACAGGGGGAAAATTCACCCCTCCACTTT. Its translation is CASSSTGQGENSPLHF. Together with reference TRBV28 and TRBJ1-6, the CDR3 gives the full variable domain: DVKVTQSSRYLVKRTGEKVFLECVQDMDHENMFWYRQDPGLGLRLIYFSYDVKMKEKGDIPEGYSVSREKKERFSLILESASTNQTSMYLCASSSTGQGENSPLHFGNGTRLTVT.

V is TRBV6-5 and J is TRBJ1-6; D remains unclear. The CDR3 contains 14 residues. The ends were cut back, 2 bases at V and 6 bases at J, with 8 bases in the middle. The germline V gene encodes CDR1 MNHEY and CDR2 SVGAGI. The CDR3 region has the DNA TGTGCCAGCAGTTACGAGCCTATTAATTCACCCCTCCACTTT. This sequence encodes CASSYEPINSPLHF.

Comments on this clone: In the same sample, other DNA sequences code for this CDR3. The chain combines TRBV2 with TRBJ2-6, with 7 bases lining up with TRBD1. J was trimmed by 0 bases and V by 6 bases; bases with no gene match: 2. Germline CDR1 is SNHLY and CDR2 is FYNNEI. The CDR3 extends over 15 amino acids. The CDR3 DNA is TGTGCCAGCAGGCACAGGGGCTCTGGGGCCAACGTCCTGACTTTC. Translation gives CASRHRGSGANVLTF.

The chain is built from TRBV30 and TRBJ1-2, with 7 bases fitting TRBD1. The ends lost 7 bases at V and 4 bases at J; junction bases unmatched: 9. The CDR3 loop spans 13 amino acids. Germline CDR1 is GTSNPN and CDR2 is SVGIG (reference sequence). CDR3 sequence: CASPQGSGYGYTF. CDR3 nucleotide sequence: TGTGCCTCCCCACAGGGGTCTGGCTATGGCTACACCTTC.

J is TRBJ2-7 and V is TRBV28; the match to TRBD2 covers 12 bases. V was pared by 6 bases and J by 2 bases, with 2 bases of the junction left unmatched. The germline CDR1 and CDR2 sequences are MDHEN and SYDVKM. This CDR3 has 14 residues. The CDR3: CASRRLAGAYEQYF. The CDR3, as DNA: TGTGCCAGCAGAAGACTAGCGGGAGCCTACGAGCAGTACTTC.

The count of this clone is one. The chain carries TRBV5-1 and TRBJ2-2, with a weak D call TRBD1 (6 bases). The V end was cut by 0 bases, the J end by 5 bases, with 17 bases between. The CDR3 runs to 17 residues. Looked up from germline, CDR1 is SGHRS and CDR2 is YFSETQ. The CDR3 nucleotides are TGCGCCAGCAGCTTGGGAGGACAGCGGCTCGAGACCGGGGAGCTGTTTTTT. Its protein is CASSLGGQRLETGELFF.

The chain carries TRBV15 and TRBJ2-1; D remains ambiguous. CDR1 is LNHNV and CDR2 is YYDKDF in the germline V gene (reference sequence). This CDR3 is 15 amino acids long. V lost 4 bases and J 1 base, leaving 11 bases between the germline ends. The CDR3 nucleotides are TGTGCCACCAGCACCCTAGACCCTTCCTACAATGAGCAGTTCTTC. It encodes CATSTLDPSYNEQFF.

The genes are TRBV18 and TRBJ1-5; TRBD1 might be the D (6 bases). Germline CDR1 reads KGHSH; CDR2 reads LQKENI. Trimming removed 1 base from V and 5 bases from J, with 12 bases in between. The CDR3 loop spans 15 amino acids. CDR3 DNA sequence: TGTGCCAGCTCACCACTCCAGGGGAAAGATCAGCCCCAGCATTTT. Encoded protein: CASSPLQGKDQPQHF. The full variable domain, its missing parts supplied by reference TRBV18 and TRBJ1-5, is NAGVMQNPRHLVRRRGQEARLRCSPMKGHSHVYWYRQLPEEGLKFMVYLQKENIIDESGMPKERFSAEFPKEGPSILRIQQVVRGDSAAYFCASSPLQGKDQPQHFGDGTRLSIL.

This rearrangement joins TRBV6-1 to TRBJ2-7, with TRBD2 matching over 11 bases. The CDR3 loop spans 17 amino acids. The V segment lost 3 bases and the J segment 0 bases; nucleotides outside the gene matches: 7. CDR1 and CDR2 from the germline V gene are MNHNS and SASEGT. CDR3 sequence: CASSDAPGLAASYEQYF. The CDR3 coding sequence is TGTGCCAGCAGTGACGCCCCGGGACTAGCGGCCTCCTACGAGCAGTACTTC.

The chain recombines TRBV9 with TRBJ1-5, with D hard to call. V was pared by 0 bases and J by 4 bases, with 8 bases between. Germline V lookup: CDR1 SGDLS, CDR2 YYNGEE. The CDR3 loop spans 14 amino acids. CDR3 in amino acids: CASSVDSGNQPQHF. CDR3 DNA sequence: TGTGCCAGCAGCGTAGACAGTGGGAATCAGCCCCAGCATTTT.

The chain joins TRBV6-5 to TRBJ1-2; 7 bases are shared with TRBD1. Germline assignment: CDR1 MNHEY and CDR2 SVGAGI. V gave up 11 bases and J gave up 3 bases; unmatched junction bases: 3. The CDR3 totals 11 residues. CDR3: CAGTGDYGYTF. DNA of the CDR3: TGTGCCGGTACAGGGGACTATGGCTACACCTTC.

V is TRBV3-1 (or the pseudogene TRBV3-2) and J is TRBJ2-3; weak D call: TRBD1 (6 bases). The germline V and J ends were trimmed by 0 bases and 4 bases, with 14 bases remaining between them. This CDR3 has 16 amino acids. From germline, CDR1 is LGHDT and CDR2 YNNKEL (reference sequence). The CDR3 DNA follows: TGTGCCAGCAGCCAAGAGCAAACAGGGTCAGCAGATACGCAGTATTTT. It is translated as CASSQEQTGSADTQYF.

This rearrangement joins TRBV3-1 (or the pseudogene TRBV3-2) to TRBJ2-1; maybe TRBD2 (6 bases). This CDR3 contains 16 residues. Germline CDR1 and CDR2: LGHDT and YNNKEL (reference sequence). V dropped 2 bases and J dropped 0 bases, with 11 bases sitting between them. The CDR3: CASSQSRGISYNEQFF. The DNA of the CDR3 is TGTGCCAGCAGCCAATCCCGGGGGATCTCCTACAATGAGCAGTTCTTC.

The gene calls are TRBV21-1 and TRBJ1-2. TRBV21-1 is given as a pseudogene. The CDR3 has 14 amino acids. As DNA, the CDR3 is TGTGCCAGCAGCAAAGCGGTGGAGTCCTGGGGCTACACCTTC. The encoded protein is CASSKAVESWGYTF.

The gene calls are TRBV7-9 and TRBJ1-1; a weak D match, TRBD1 (5 bases). The V end was cut by 4 bases, the J end by 3 bases, with 9 bases between. Germline assignment: CDR1 SEHNR and CDR2 FQNEAQ (reference sequence). The CDR3 is 13 amino acids. The CDR3 DNA sequence: TGTGCCAGCAGCTACGGACAAGACACTGAAGCTTTCTTT. Translating gives CASSYGQDTEAFF.

This chain uses TRBV5-1 with TRBJ1-2; TRBD1 matches 8 bases. Germline V CDR1 and CDR2: SGHRS, YFSETQ. The CDR3 is made up of 13 amino acids. The ends lost 3 bases at V and 7 bases at J; junction bases unmatched: 5. The CDR3 is CASSSGGSVGYTF. The CDR3 coding sequence is TGCGCCAGCAGCTCAGGGGGCTCGGTTGGCTACACCTTC.

The rearrangement uses TRBV12-3 or TRBV12-4 and TRBJ1-2, with D possibly matching TRBD1 (5 bases). V was pared by 1 base and J by 9 bases, with 12 bases between. This CDR3 region has 13 residues. CDR3 in DNA: TGTGCCAGCAGTTTAGGGCAGGGTCTACGCTACACCTTC. This codes for CASSLGQGLRYTF.

This clone was seen a few times. This rearrangement joins TRBV9 to TRBJ2-2; TRBD1 matches 8 bases. The CDR3 is 19 amino acids. Looked up from germline, CDR1 is SGDLS and CDR2 is YYNGEE. The V segment lost 0 bases and the J segment 5 bases; nucleotides outside the gene matches: 15. The CDR3 nucleotides read TGTGCCAGCAGCGTAGAGGAAGAGACCGGGACAGGCTTTACCGGGGAGCTGTTTTTT. The encoded protein is CASSVEEETGTGFTGELFF. The full variable domain, rest sourced from reference TRBV9 and TRBJ2-2, is DSGVTQTPKHLITATGQRVTLRCSPRSGDLSVYWYQQSLDQGLQFLIQYYNGEERAKGNILERFSAQQFPDLHSELNLSSLELGDSALYFCASSVEEETGTGFTGELFFGEGSRLTVL.

The chain recombines TRBV14 with TRBJ1-2, with a possible D match to TRBD1 (6 bases). Germline CDR1 SGHDN, CDR2 FVKESK. Trimming stripped 4 bases from V and 5 bases from J, with 8 bases between. The length of the CDR3 is 12 residues. CDR3 sequence (DNA): TGTGCCAGCAGCCTAGGGGGTTATGGCTACACCTTC. Its translation is CASSLGGYGYTF.

V usage is TRBV6-1 and J usage is TRBJ1-6; D is possibly TRBD1 (5 bases). Trimming removed 6 bases at V and 9 bases at J, with 21 bases between. Germline V lookup: CDR1 MNHNS, CDR2 SASEGT. This CDR3 is 16 amino acids long. The CDR3 coding sequence is TGTGCCAGCAGGGAAAGGGGAGGAGTACGCGGTTCACCCCTCCACTTT. Its translation: CASRERGGVRGSPLHF.